This T cell receptor beta chain was identified during a study of cytomegalovirus exposure and HLA in healthy donors. This CDR3 spans 12 amino acids. Germline-derived CDR1 and CDR2 are SNHLY and FYNNEI. Trimming took 6 bases from V and 7 from J, leaving 10 bases between them. Regarding the study as a whole: The majority of CMV-associated TCR beta chains were reported as apparently HLA-restricted in a later analysis. Roughly uniform sequencing depth across donors was assumed, possibly incorrectly.

Both 60 Vbeta primers and 13 Jbeta primers went into the PCR. The assay was immunoSEQ multiplex PCR, and TCRdb's table has in-frame clones only and misses some. The sample carries about 81,000 clones, over 70% recorded once. This clone was detected only once. Its antigen is still unknown. This receptor was identified in a man between 45 and 60 years old in good health and CMV-seropositive. The gene calls are TRBV2 and TRBJ2-1, with D possibly matching TRBD2 (5 bases). Sample: PBMCs. The CDR3 nucleotides read TGTGCCAGCAGAGGACTCGCTAATGAGCAGTTCTTC. It encodes CASRGLANEQFF.